The rows below give T cell receptor beta chains drawn from one sample of a study of blood T cell repertoires in COVID-19. Libraries were prepared by immunoSEQ multiplex PCR; TCRdb keeps only in-frame clonotypes and omits some of them. This table holds about 160,000 clones, roughly four fifths found once. Sequenced sample: peripheral blood. The source of these receptors is a man aged 60 to 69 with active or convalescent COVID-19. Both conserved end residues are part of each CDR3. The D gene is left open where the match is weak. A row's size may be missing; if present it is once, few, many or a size class.

clone_size,v_call,j_call,d_call,cdr3_aa,cdr3_nt
once,TRBV24-1,TRBJ2-7,NA,CATSDRGMDEQYF,TGTGCCACCAGTGACCGCGGAATGGACGAGCAGTACTTC
NA,TRBV10-2,TRBJ1-5,NA,CASSEGGYSNQPQHF,TGCGCCAGCAGTGAGGGGGGGTATAGCAATCAGCCCCAGCATTTT
once,TRBV6-1,TRBJ2-5,TRBD1,CASSEGTGTETQYF,TGTGCCAGCAGTGAAGGGACAGGGACGGAGACCCAGTACTTC
once,TRBV21-1,TRBJ2-5,NA,CASGHKYSGSSFSDDEYQETQYF,TGTGCCAGCGGCCACAAATATAGCGGGAGCTCGTTTTCTGACGACGAGTACCAAGAGACCCAGTACTTC
once,TRBV2,TRBJ1-2,NA,CASSEIFGEWNYGYTF,TGTGCCAGCAGTGAAATTTTCGGGGAATGGAACTATGGCTACACCTTC
NA,TRBV18,TRBJ2-7,TRBD2,CASSPPSGSVYEQYF,TGTGCCAGCTCACCACCTAGCGGGAGCGTCTACGAGCAGTACTTC
few,TRBV5-1,TRBJ2-7,TRBD1,CASSRPGQGAYEQYF,TGCGCCAGCAGCAGGCCGGGACAGGGGGCCTACGAGCAGTACTTC
NA,TRBV7-8,TRBJ1-5,TRBD1,CASSFKGAGGGNQPQHF,TGTGCCAGCAGCTTTAAGGGGGCAGGGGGCGGGAATCAGCCCCAGCATTTT
once,TRBV7-2,TRBJ1-1,NA,CASSLSGYSLKEAFF,TGTGCCAGCAGCTTATCGGGATACAGCCTCAAAGAAGCTTTCTTT
NA,TRBV18,TRBJ1-2,NA,CASSHPTTGNYGYTF,TGTGCCAGCTCACATCCAACCACCGGGAACTATGGCTACACCTTC
NA,TRBV19,TRBJ2-3,TRBD2,CASSTGGGHVDTQYF,TGTGCCAGTAGTACGGGGGGAGGGCACGTTGATACGCAGTATTTT
NA,TRBV10-3,TRBJ2-2,NA,CAISGQGGTGELFF,TGTGCCATCAGTGGTCAGGGTGGTACCGGGGAGCTGTTTTTT
NA,TRBV5-1,TRBJ2-7,NA,CASILLPGGEQYF,TGCGCCAGCATCCTATTACCGGGTGGAGAGCAGTACTTC
NA,TRBV24-1,TRBJ1-2,NA,CATSDGQFYGYTF,TGTGCCACCAGTGATGGACAGTTCTATGGCTACACCTTC
NA,TRBV27,TRBJ2-7,NA,CASSLPGAYEQYF,TGTGCCAGCAGTCTACCCGGGGCCTACGAGCAGTACTTC
NA,TRBV2,TRBJ2-7,NA,CASSVVGYEQYF,TGTGCCAGCAGTGTTGTCGGGTACGAGCAGTACTTC